This T cell receptor (beta chain) was recorded in a study of CD8 T cells in ankylosing spondylitis. Via MiXCR, TCRdb re-called the 5' RACE reads, giving one row per CDR3 protein. Of about 42,000 distinct CDR3 sequences listed, about 4.2% are singletons. The length of the CDR3 is 14 residues. The ends were cut back, 3 bases at V and 6 bases at J, with 13 bases in the middle. Germline V gene data show CDR1 as SGDLS and CDR2 as YYNGEE. This clonotype has at least ten counts. The TCR sequence derives from a female donor with ankylosing spondylitis or in good health (not recorded which). Sequenced sample: blood, either unsorted or a sorted T cell fraction (not recorded which). V usage is TRBV9 and J usage is TRBJ2-1; D may be TRBD2 (7 bases). CDR3 in amino acids: CASSEGGIGNEQFF. The CDR3 DNA sequence: TGTGCCAGCAGCGAGGGGGGGATTGGCAATGAGCAGTTCTTC.